This TCR beta chain came from a study of T-cell memory formation after mild COVID-19. TCRdb analysed the 5' RACE reads with MiXCR anew, one entry per CDR3 protein. The repertoire holds roughly 45,000 distinct CDR3 sequences, with around a quarter as singletons. This clonotype has a single count. CDR1 and CDR2 (germline): SGHKS, YYEKEE (reference sequence). The CDR3 totals 18 residues. J lost 2 bases, V lost 3 bases, and 14 bases had no gene match. This sequence joins TRBV5-5 and TRBJ2-3, with 8 bases matching TRBD2. The receptor's source is a man younger than 35 who had mild COVID-19 (a few samples of this study predate the infection). Cell type and time point are not known. The material sequenced was PBMCs or a T cell subset sorted from them (not recorded which). CDR3 DNA sequence: TGTGCCAGCAGCTCCCTTCCCGGGGGGGGGCTCGACACAGATACGCAGTATTTT. It yields the protein CASSSLPGGGLDTDTQYF.